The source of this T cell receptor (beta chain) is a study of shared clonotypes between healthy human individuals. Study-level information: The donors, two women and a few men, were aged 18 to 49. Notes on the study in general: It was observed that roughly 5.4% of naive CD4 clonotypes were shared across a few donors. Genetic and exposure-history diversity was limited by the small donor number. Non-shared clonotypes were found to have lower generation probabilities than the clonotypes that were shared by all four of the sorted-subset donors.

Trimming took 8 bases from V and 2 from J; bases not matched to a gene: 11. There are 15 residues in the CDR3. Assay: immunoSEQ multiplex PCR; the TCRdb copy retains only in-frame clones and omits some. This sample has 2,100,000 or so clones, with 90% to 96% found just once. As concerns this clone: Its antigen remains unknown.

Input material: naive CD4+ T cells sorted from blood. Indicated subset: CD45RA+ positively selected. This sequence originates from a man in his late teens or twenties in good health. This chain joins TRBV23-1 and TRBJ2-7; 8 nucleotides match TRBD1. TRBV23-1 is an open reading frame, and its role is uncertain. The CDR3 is CASSNLDREPYEQYF. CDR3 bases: TGCGCCAGCTCGAACCTGGACAGGGAACCCTACGAGCAGTACTTC.